This T cell receptor beta chain appears in the sequencing data of a study of post-analysis software for immune sequencing data. Study-level information: Disease trajectories encompassed relapsing-remitting, secondary progressive and progressive-relapsing multiple sclerosis.

Study-wide results and limits: Same-batch samples co-clustered strongly by F measure. With TRBV5-6, TRBV5-1 and TRBV20-1 included, about five TRBV segments were more frequent in patients than in controls. Compared against controls, patients with multiple sclerosis displayed significantly lower normalized Chao1 diversity.

Unique molecular identifiers were built into the TCR beta cDNA libraries. Some 500,000 cDNA molecules were recovered from an input of about 0.95 to 11 million T cells. TCRdb itself ran the PCR reads through MiXCR, one entry per CDR3 protein. The data contain about 770,000 distinct CDR3 sequences, about half of them seen just once; the ten biggest clones take up approximately 5%. This CDR3 has 13 residues. CDR1 SGHRS and CDR2 YFSETQ come from the germline V gene. In regard to this clonotype: Its antigen is not identified. One end of the junction does not line up with germline, which may come from a read error.

The receptor's source is a girl aged 5-17 years with multiple sclerosis. Source material: blood. This rearrangement joins TRBV5-1 to TRBJ2-1, with D maybe TRBD2 (6 bases). The CDR3 nucleotides read TGCGCCAGCAGAGGGACTGCCTACAATGAGCAGTGCTTC. Encoded protein: CASRGTAYNEQCF.